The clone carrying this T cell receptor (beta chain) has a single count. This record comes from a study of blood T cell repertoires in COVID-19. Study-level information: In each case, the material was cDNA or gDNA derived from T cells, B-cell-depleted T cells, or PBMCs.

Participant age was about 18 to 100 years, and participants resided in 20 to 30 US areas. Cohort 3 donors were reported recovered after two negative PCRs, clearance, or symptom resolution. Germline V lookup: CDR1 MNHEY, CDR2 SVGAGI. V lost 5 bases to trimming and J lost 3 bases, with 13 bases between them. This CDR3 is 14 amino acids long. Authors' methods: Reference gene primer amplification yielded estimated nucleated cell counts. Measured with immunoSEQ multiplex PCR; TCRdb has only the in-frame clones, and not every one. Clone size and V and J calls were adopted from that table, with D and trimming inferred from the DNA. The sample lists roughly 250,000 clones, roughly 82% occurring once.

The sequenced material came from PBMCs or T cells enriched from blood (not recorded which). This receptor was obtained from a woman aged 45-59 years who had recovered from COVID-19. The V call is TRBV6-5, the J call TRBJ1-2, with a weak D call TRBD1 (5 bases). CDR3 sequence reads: CASSHQGWDYGYTF. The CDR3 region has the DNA TGTGCCAGCAGTCATCAGGGCTGGGACTATGGCTACACCTTC.